This T cell receptor (beta chain) appears in the sequencing data of a study of technical replicates of blood from several donors. Profiling relied on immunoSEQ multiplex PCR, and the TCRdb table lists in-frame clones only, not all of them. The sample shows tens of thousands of clones, roughly 89% of them seen only once. Trimming left V 3 bases short and J 2 bases short, with 8 bases between. This CDR3 has 13 residues. Germline loops: CDR1 MNHEY, CDR2 SVGAGI. Sequencing input: PBMCs. This clonotype was obtained from a human donor in good health. Some clones in this sample may be carry-over from other donors' samples. The rearrangement joins TRBV6-5 to TRBJ2-7; TRBD2 is a possible D gene (6 bases). The CDR3 loop is CASSYSGTYEQYF. The CDR3 DNA follows: TGTGCCAGCAGTTATAGCGGTACCTACGAGCAGTACTTC.